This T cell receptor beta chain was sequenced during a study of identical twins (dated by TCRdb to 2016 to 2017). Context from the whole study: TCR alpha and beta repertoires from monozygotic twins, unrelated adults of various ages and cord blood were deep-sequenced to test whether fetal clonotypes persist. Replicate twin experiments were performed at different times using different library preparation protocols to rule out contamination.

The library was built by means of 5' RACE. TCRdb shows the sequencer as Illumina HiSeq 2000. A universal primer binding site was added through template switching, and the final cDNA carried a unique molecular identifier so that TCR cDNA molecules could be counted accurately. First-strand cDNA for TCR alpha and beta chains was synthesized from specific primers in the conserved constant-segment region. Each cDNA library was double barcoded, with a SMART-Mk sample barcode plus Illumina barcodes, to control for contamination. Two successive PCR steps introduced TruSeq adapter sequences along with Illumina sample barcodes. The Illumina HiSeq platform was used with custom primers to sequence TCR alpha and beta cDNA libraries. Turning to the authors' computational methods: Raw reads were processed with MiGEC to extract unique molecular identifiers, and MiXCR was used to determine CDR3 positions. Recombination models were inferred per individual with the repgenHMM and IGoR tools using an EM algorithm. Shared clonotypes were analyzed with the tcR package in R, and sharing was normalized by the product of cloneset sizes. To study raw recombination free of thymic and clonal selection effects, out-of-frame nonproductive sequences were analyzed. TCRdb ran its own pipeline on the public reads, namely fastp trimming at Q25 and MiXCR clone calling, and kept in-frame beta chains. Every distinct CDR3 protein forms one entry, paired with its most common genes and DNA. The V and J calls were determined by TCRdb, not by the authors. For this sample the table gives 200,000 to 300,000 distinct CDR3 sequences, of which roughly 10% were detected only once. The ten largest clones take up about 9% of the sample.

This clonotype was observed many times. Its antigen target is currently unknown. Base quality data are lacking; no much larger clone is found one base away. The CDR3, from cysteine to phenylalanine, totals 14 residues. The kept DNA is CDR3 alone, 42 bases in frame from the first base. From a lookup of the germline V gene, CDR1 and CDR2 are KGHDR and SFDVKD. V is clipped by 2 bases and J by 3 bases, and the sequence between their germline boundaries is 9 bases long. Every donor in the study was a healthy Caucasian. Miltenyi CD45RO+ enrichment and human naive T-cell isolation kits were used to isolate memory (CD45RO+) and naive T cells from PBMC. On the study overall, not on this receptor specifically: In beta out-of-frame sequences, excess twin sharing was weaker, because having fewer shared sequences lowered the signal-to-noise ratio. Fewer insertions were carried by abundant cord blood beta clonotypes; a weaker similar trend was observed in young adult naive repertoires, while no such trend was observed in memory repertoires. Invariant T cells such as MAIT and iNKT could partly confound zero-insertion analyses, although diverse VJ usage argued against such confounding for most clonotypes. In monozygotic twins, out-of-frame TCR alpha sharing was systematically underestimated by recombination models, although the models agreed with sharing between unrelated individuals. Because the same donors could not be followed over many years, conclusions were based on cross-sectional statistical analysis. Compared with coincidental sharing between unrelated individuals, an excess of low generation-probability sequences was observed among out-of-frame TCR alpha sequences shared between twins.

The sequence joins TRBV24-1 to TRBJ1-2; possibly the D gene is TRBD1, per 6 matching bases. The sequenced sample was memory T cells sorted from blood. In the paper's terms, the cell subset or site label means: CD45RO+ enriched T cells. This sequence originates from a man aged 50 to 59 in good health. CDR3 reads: CATSDSTGYYGYTF. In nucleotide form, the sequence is TGTGCCACCAGTGATTCTACAGGGTACTATGGCTACACCTTC.